Given below is one TCR beta chain in context. Its target is not known. The J segment lost 7 bases and the V segment lost 5 bases, leaving 9 bases of the junction unmatched. Germline CDR1 reads SEHNR; CDR2 reads FQNEAQ (reference sequence). The CDR3 contains 15 residues. The data stem from a study of identical twins. Findings and limits, study-wide: Invariant populations such as MAIT and iNKT cells could partly muddle zero-insertion analyses. For cord blood, abundant beta clonotypes had fewer insertions, unlike memory repertoires, which showed none. Modeled out-of-frame TCR alpha sharing in monozygotic twins fell below observed levels.

TCRdb used MiXCR to reprocess the 5' RACE reads, holding one entry per CDR3 protein. The top ten hold approximately 3% of the sample, which has a few hundred thousand distinct CDR3 sequences, over 8.5% seen once. Each donor was a healthy Caucasian. These data were also reused for a study on yellow fever vaccine responses in identical twins.

The rearrangement uses TRBV7-9 and TRBJ1-4, with 8 positions matching TRBD1. Sequencing input: PBMCs. The receptor's source is a woman between 18 and 29 years old in good health. The CDR3 loop is CASSRFRGQVEKLFF. CDR3 bases: TGTGCCAGCAGCCGTTTCAGGGGGCAAGTTGAAAAACTGTTTTTT.